Listed here are 2 T cell receptor beta chains from one sample, sequenced in a study of CD8 T cells in Susac syndrome. Reverse transcription of 0.5 to 1 ug RNA was carried out with random hexamers. Via MiXCR, TCRdb re-called the immunoSEQ multiplex PCR reads, giving one row per CDR3 protein. The data show approximately 160,000 distinct CDR3 sequences, around 96% seen once. Sequenced input: CD4+ T cells from PBMCs. Receptors originate from a human donor with Susac syndrome.

The chain combines TRBV5-1 with TRBJ2-3; D uncertain. The germline gives CDR1 SGHRS, CDR2 YFSETQ. V was trimmed by 0 bases and J by 2 bases, leaving 10 bases between them. The CDR3 loop spans 15 amino acids. CDR3 in amino acids: CASSLAYPFTDTQYF. The CDR3, as DNA: TGCGCCAGCAGCTTGGCTTACCCTTTCACAGATACGCAGTATTTT.

The chain employs TRBV29-1 and TRBJ1-4; D remains unclear. The CDR3 consists of 13 residues. The V gene's germline CDR1 is SQVTM and CDR2 ANQGSEA. Between the trimmed V and J ends, which lost 3 bases and 7 bases, there was a span of 12 bases. CDR3 DNA: TGCAGCGTTGATAAAGGGTCTGGTGAAAAACTGTTTTTT. Translation gives CSVDKGSGEKLFF.